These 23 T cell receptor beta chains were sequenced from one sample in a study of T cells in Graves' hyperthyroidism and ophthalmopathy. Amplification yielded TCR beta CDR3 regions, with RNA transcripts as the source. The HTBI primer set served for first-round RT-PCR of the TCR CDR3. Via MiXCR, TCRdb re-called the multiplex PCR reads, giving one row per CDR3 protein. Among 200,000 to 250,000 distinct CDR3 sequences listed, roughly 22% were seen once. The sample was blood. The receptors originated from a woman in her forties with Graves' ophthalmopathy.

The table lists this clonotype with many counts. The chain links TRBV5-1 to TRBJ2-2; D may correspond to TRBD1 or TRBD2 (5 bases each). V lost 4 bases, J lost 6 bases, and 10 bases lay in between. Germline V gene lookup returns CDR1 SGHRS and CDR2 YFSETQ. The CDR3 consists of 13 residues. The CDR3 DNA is TGCGCCAGCAGCCCAGAGGGGCCCGGGGAGCTGTTTTTT. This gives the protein CASSPEGPGELFF. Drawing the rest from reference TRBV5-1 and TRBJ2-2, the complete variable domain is KAGVTQTPRYLIKTRGQQVTLSCSPISGHRSVSWYQQTPGQGLQFLFEYFSETQRNKGNFPGRFSGRQFSNSRSEMNVSTLELGDSALYLCASSPEGPGELFFGEGSRLTVL.

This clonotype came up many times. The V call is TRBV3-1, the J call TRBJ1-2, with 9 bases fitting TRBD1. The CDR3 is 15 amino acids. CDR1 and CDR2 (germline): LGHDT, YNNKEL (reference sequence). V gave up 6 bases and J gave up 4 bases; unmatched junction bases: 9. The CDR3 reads CASRDPGQGVYGYTF. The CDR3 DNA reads TGTGCCAGCAGGGACCCGGGACAGGGTGTCTATGGCTACACCTTC.

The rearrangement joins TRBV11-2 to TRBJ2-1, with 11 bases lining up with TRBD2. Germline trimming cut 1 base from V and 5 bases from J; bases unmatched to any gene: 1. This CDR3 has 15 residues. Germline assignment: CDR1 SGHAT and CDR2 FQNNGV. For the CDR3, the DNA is TGTGCCAGCAGCTTAGGACTAGCGGGAAACAATGAGCAGTTCTTC. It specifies CASSLGLAGNNEQFF.

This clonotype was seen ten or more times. The CDR3 spells CASSLGVAGRETQYF. The DNA for the CDR3 is TGTGCCAGCAGTTTAGGTGTAGCGGGAAGGGAGACCCAGTACTTC. The chain combines TRBV28 with TRBJ2-5, with 8 bases fitting TRBD2. CDR1 is MDHEN, CDR2 SYDVKM, per germline. This CDR3 is built from 15 residues. V shed 2 bases, J shed 5 bases, and the junction held 7 bases outside the gene matches.

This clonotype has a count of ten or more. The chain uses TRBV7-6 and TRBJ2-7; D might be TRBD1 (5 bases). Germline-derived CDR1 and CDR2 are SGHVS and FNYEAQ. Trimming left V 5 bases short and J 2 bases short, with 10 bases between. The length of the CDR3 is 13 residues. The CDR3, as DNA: TGTGCCAGCAGCCCGCTCAGGGCCTACGAGCAGTACTTC. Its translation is CASSPLRAYEQYF.

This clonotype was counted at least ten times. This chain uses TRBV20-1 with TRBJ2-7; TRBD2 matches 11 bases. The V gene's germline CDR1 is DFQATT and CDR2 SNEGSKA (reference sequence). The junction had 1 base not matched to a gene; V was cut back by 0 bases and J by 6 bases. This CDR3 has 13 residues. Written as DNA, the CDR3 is TGCAGTGCTAGAGATGGGACTAGCGGCGAGCAGTACTTC. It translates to CSARDGTSGEQYF.

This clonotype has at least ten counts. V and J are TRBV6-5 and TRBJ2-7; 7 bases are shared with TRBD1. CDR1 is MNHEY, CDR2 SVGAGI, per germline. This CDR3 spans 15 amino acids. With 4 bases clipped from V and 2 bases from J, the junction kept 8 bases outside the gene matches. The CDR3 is CASSSRQGRTYEQYF. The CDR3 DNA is TGTGCCAGCAGTTCCCGACAGGGACGGACCTACGAGCAGTACTTC.

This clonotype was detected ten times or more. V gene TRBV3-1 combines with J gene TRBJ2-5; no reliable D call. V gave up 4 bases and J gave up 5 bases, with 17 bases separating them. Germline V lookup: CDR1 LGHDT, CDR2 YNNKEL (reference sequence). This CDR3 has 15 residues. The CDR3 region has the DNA TGTGCCAGCAGCCCCCCCGTGACCGTAGGGGAGACCCAGTACTTC. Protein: CASSPPVTVGETQYF.

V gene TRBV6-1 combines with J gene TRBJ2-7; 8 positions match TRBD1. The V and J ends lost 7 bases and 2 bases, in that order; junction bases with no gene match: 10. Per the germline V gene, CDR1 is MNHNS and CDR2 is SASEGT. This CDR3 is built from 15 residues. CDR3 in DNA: TGTGCCAGCAACCCGAGGGGACAGGATACCTACGAGCAGTACTTC. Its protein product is CASNPRGQDTYEQYF.

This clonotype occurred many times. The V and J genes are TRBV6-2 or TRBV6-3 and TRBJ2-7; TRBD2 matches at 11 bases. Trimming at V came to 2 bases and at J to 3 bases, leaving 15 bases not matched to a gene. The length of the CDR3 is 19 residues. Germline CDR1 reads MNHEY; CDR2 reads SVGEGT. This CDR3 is CASSYRWVKTSGILYEQYF. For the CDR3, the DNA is TGTGCCAGCAGTTACAGGTGGGTGAAGACTAGCGGGATCCTCTACGAGCAGTACTTC.

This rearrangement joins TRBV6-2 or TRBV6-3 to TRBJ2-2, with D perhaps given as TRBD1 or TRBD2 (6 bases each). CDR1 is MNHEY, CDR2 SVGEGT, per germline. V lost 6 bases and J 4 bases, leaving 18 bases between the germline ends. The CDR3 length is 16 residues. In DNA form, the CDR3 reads TGTGCCAGCAGCCGCCGGCCGGGGGCGTCCACCGGGGAGCTGTTTTTT. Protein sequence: CASSRRPGASTGELFF.

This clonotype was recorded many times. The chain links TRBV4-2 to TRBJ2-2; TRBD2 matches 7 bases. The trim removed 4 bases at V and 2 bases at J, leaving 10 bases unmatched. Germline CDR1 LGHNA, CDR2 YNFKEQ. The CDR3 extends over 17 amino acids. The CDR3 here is CASSPGMREHNTGELFF. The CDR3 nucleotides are TGTGCCAGCAGCCCGGGAATGCGGGAGCATAACACCGGGGAGCTGTTTTTT.

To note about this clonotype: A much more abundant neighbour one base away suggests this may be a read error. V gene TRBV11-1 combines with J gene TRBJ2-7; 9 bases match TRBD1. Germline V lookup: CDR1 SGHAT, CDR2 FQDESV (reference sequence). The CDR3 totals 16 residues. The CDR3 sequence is CAISFPPGQGAYEQYF. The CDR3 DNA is TGTGCCATCAGCTTCCCCCCGGGACAGGGAGCCTACGAGCAGTACTTC. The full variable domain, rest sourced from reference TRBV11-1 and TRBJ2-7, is EAEVAQSPRYKITEKSQAVAFWCDPISGHATLYWYRQILGQGPELLVQFQDESVVDDSQLPKDRFSAERLKGVDSTLKIQPAELGDSAMYLCAISFPPGQGAYEQYFGPGTRLTVT.

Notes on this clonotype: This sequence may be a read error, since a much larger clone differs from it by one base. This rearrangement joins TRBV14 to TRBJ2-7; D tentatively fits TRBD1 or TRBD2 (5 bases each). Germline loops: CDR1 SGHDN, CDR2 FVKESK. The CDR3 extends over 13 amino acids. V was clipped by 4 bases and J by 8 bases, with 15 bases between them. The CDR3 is CASSRVSPGQQYF. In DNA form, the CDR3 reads TGTGCCAGCAGCCGAGTATCACCGGGACAGCAGTACTTC. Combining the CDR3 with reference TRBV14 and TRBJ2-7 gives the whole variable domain EAGVTQFPSHSVIEKGQTVTLRCDPISGHDNLYWYRRVMGKEIKFLLHFVKESKQDESGMPNNRFLAERTGGTYSTLKVQPAELEDSGVYFCASSRVSPGQQYFGPGTRLTVT.

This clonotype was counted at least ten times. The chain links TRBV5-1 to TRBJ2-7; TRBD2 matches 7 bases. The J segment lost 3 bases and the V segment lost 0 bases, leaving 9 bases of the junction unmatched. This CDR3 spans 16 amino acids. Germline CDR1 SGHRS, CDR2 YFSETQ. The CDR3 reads CASSLGGDYGGYEQYF. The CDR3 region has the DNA TGCGCCAGCAGCTTGGGTGGGGACTATGGCGGCTACGAGCAGTACTTC.

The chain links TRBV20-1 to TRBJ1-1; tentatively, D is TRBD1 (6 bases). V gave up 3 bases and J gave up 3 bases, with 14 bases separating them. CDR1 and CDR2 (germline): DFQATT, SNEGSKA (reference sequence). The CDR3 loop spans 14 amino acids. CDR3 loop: CSASQGGGYTEAFF. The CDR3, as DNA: TGCAGTGCTAGTCAAGGAGGGGGGTACACTGAAGCTTTCTTT.

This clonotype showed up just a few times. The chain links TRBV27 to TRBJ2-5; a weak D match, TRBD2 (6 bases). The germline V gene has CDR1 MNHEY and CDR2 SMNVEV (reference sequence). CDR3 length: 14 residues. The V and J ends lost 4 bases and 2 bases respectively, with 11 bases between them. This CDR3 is CASSSGGAQETQYF. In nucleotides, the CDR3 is TGTGCCAGCAGTTCAGGAGGGGCACAAGAGACCCAGTACTTC.

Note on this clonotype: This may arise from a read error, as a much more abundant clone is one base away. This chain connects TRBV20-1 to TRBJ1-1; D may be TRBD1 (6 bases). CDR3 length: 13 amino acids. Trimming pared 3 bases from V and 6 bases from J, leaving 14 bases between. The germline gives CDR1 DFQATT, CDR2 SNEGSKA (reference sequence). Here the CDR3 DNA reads TGCAGTGCTAGGCATGGGGGGGCCTCTGAAGCTTTCTTT. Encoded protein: CSARHGGASEAFF.

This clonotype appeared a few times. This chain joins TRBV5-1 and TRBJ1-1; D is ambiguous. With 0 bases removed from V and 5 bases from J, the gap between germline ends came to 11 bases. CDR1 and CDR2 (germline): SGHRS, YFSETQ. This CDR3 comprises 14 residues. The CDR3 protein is CASSLAIPGTEAFF. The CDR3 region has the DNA TGCGCCAGCAGCTTGGCCATCCCGGGAACTGAAGCTTTCTTT.

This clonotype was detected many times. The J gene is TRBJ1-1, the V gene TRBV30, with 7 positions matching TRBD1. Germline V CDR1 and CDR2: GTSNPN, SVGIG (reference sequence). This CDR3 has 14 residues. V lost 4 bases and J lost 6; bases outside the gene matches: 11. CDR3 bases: TGTGCCTGGATGACGCCGACAGGGATCTCTGAAGCTTTCTTT. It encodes CAWMTPTGISEAFF.

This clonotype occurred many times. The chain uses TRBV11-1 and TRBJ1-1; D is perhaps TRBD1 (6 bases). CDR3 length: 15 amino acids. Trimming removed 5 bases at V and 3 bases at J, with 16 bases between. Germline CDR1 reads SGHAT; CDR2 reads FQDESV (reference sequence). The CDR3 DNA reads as TGTGCCAGCAGCCCACCAGCGGGGGCCTACACTGAAGCTTTCTTT. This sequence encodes CASSPPAGAYTEAFF.

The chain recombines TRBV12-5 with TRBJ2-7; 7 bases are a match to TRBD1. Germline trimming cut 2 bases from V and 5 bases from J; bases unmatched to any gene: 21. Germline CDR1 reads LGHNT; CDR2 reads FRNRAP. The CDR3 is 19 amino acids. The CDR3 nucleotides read TGTGCTAGTGGTTTGCCGTCGAAAATTACCGGGACAGTTCACCACGAGCAGTACTTC. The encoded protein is CASGLPSKITGTVHHEQYF.

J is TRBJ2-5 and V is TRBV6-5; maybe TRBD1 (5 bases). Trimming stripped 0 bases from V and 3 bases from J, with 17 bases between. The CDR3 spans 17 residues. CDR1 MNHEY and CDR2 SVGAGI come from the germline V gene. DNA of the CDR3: TGTGCCAGCAGTTACTCGACAGTGCGTGACTTAAAAGAGACCCAGTACTTC. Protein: CASSYSTVRDLKETQYF.